The entry below describes one T cell receptor beta chain. These data are taken from a study of T cell repertoires in ileal Crohn's disease. The CDR3 is made up of 16 amino acids. V was pared by 5 bases and J by 8 bases, with 24 bases between. Germline V gives CDR1 SGHAT, CDR2 FQNNGV. Clones were read by immunoSEQ multiplex PCR, and TCRdb kept only the in-frame ones, dropping some. The data hold 13,000 or so clones, with roughly 73% observed a single time. Time point noted: neoterminal ileum biopsy at postoperative endoscopy, about 6 months after surgery. The receptor comes from an adult with Crohn's disease. This chain connects TRBV11-2 to TRBJ2-5; TRBD2 might be the D (6 bases). Sequencing was performed on ileal tissue. CDR3 sequence reads: CASSRVPGLFKETQYF. The CDR3, as DNA: TGTGCCAGCAGCCGAGTTCCGGGACTGTTTAAGGAAACCCAGTACTTC.